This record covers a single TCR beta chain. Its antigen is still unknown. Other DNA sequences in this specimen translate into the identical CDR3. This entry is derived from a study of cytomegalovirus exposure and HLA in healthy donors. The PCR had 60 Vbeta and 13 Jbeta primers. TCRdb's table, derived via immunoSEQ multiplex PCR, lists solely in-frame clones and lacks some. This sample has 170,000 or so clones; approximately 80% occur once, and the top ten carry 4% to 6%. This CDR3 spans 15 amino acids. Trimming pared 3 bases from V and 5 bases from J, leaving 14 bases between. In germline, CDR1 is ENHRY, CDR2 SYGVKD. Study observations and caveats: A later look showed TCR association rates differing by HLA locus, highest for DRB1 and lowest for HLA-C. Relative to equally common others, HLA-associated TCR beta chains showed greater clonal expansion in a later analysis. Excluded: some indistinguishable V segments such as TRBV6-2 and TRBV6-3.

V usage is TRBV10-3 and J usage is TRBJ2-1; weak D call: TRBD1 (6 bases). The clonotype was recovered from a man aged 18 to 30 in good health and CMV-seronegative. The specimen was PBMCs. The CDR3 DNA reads TGTGCCATCAGTGACCCGGGGACACCTGACAATGAGCAGTTCTTC. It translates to CAISDPGTPDNEQFF.